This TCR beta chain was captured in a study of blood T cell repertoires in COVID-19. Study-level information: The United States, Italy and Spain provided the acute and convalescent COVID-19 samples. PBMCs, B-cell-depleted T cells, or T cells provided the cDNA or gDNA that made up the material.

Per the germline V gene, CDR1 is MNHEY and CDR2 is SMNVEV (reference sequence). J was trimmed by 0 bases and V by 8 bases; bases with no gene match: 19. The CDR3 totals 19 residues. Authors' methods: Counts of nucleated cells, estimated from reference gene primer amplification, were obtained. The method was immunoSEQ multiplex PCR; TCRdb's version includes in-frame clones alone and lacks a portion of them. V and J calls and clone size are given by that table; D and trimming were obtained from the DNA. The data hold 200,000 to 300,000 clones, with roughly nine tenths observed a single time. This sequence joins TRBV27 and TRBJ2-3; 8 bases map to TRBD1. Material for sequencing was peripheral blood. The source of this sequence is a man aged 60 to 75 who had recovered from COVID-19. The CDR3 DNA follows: TGTGCCAGCTTAAAGTGGGGGACACAGGGGGTCCGTAGCACAGATACGCAGTATTTT. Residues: CASLKWGTQGVRSTDTQYF.